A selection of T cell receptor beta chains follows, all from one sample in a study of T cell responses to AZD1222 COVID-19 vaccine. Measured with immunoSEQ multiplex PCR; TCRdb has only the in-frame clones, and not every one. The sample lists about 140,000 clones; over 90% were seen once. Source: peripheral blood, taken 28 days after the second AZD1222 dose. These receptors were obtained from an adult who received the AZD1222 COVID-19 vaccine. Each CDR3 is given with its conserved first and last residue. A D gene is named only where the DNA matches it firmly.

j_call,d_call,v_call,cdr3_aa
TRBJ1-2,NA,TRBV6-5,CASRYRGSYGYTF
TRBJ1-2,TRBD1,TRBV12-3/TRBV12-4,CASSTGQGRGYTF
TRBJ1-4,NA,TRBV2,CASKWDPNEKLFF
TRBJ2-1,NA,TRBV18,CASSYSGDAYNEQFF
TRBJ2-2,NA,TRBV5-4,CASSLDGRNTGELFF
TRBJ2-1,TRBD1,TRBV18,CASSPLWGQGDNEQFF
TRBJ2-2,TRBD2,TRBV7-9,CASSPGLAGWGTGELFF
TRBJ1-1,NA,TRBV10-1,CASRQNSNTEAFF
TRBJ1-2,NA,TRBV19,CASRGPVLYGYTF
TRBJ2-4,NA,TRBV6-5,CASSRVIGAKNIQYF
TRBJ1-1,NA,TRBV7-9,CASRREQVEAFF
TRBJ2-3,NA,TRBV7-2,CASSLTFRDTQYF
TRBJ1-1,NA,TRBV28,CASSLEAEKNTEAFF
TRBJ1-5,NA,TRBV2,CASRENSNQPQHF
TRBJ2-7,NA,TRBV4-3,CASSRGEGLGEQYF
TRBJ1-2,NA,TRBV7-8,CASSLVAGGYTF
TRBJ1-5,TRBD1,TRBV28,CASSLLGTGRQPQHF
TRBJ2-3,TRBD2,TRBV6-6,CASSYSGRGGTDTQYF
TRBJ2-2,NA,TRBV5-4,CASSFPGGLSNTGELFF
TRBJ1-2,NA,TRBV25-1,CASSDGPNYGYTF